These 26 T cell receptor beta chains came from one sample sequenced in a study of cytomegalovirus exposure and HLA in healthy donors. 60 Vbeta and 13 Jbeta primers were used in PCR. TCRdb's table, derived via immunoSEQ multiplex PCR, lists solely in-frame clones and lacks some. The sample has around 200,000 clones; 65% to 85% are singletons. Sequencing used PBMCs. The receptor source for this set is a man in his forties or fifties in good health and CMV-seronegative.

This clone was detected a few times. The chain carries TRBV29-1 and TRBJ2-5; TRBD2 aligns across 10 bases. The J call may be mistaken, given a closer DNA end match to TRBJ2-7. The CDR3 runs to 16 residues. Germline CDR1 SQVTM, CDR2 ANQGSEA. CDR3 sequence reads: CSVEGLAGDLSYEQYF. CDR3 nucleotides: TGCAGCGTTGAAGGGCTAGCGGGAGACCTCTCCTACGAGCAGTACTTC.

The chain combines TRBV5-6 with TRBJ2-1, with TRBD2 matching over 8 bases. The ends lost 2 bases at V and 5 bases at J; junction bases unmatched: 3. In germline, CDR1 is SGHDT, CDR2 YYEEEE. CDR3 length: 14 amino acids. The CDR3 sequence: CASSLGLAHNEQFF. The CDR3 bases are TGTGCCAGCAGCTTAGGACTAGCCCACAATGAGCAGTTCTTC.

The V and J genes are TRBV6-1 and TRBJ1-3; D ambiguous. Trimming pared 0 bases from V and 0 bases from J, leaving 15 bases between. Germline V gene lookup returns CDR1 MNHNS and CDR2 SASEGT. This CDR3 contains 18 residues. The CDR3 reads CASSEAGVGKSSGNTIYF. Here the CDR3 DNA reads TGTGCCAGCAGTGAAGCCGGGGTCGGGAAGAGCTCTGGAAACACCATATATTTT.

The chain is built from TRBV5-4 and TRBJ2-2; TRBD2 is a possible D gene (6 bases). Germline values: CDR1 SGHNT, CDR2 YYREEE (reference sequence). This CDR3 has 15 amino acids. The ends were cut back, 3 bases at V and 5 bases at J, with 14 bases in the middle. Here the CDR3 reads CASSSLALGTGELFF. Here the CDR3 DNA reads TGTGCCAGCAGCTCGCTAGCGCTTGGGACCGGGGAGCTGTTTTTT.

The rearrangement links TRBV15 to TRBJ2-1; D uncertain. V was cut by 1 base and J by 0 bases, with 10 bases left in between. Germline CDR1 and CDR2: LNHNV and YYDKDF (reference sequence). The CDR3 has 16 amino acids. CDR3 bases: TGTGCCACCAGCAGAGGAGACAAGAGCTCCTACAATGAGCAGTTCTTC. This gives the protein CATSRGDKSSYNEQFF.

About this clone itself: Relative to the germline gene, one junction end is altered; a read error may explain this. The chain recombines TRBV7-9 with TRBJ2-7, with TRBD1 as a possible D gene (6 bases). The CDR3 is 12 residues long. CDR1 and CDR2 (germline): SEHNR, FQNEAQ (reference sequence). Here the CDR3 DNA reads TGTTCCAGCAGCTCCGGGACAAGAGAGCAGTACTTC. As protein: CSSSSGTREQYF.

This rearrangement joins TRBV9 to TRBJ2-3; possibly TRBD2 for D (7 bases). V was shortened by 4 bases and J by 0 bases, with 15 bases between the two germline ends. The V gene's germline CDR1 is SGDLS and CDR2 YYNGEE. CDR3 length: 16 amino acids. The CDR3 protein is CASSRGGGQSTDTQYF. The DNA for the CDR3 is TGTGCCAGCAGCAGGGGGGGCGGGCAGAGCACAGATACGCAGTATTTT.

The genes are TRBV6-1 and TRBJ1-5; D call uncertain. Trimming shortened V by 1 base and J by 5 bases, and 6 bases separated the two germline ends. Germline V lookup: CDR1 MNHNS, CDR2 SASEGT. The CDR3 totals 13 residues. The CDR3 bases are TGTGCCAGCAGTGAAGAACGAGATCAGCCCCAGCATTTT. Its translation is CASSEERDQPQHF.

The chain combines TRBV15 with TRBJ1-4; 7 nucleotides align to TRBD1. The trim removed 0 bases at V and 8 bases at J, leaving 6 bases unmatched. The CDR3 extends over 15 amino acids. Germline V gene data show CDR1 as LNHNV and CDR2 as YYDKDF (reference sequence). The CDR3 loop reads CATSRDATGLEKLFF. The CDR3 coding sequence is TGTGCCACCAGCAGAGACGCGACAGGGTTGGAAAAACTGTTTTTT.

This clone has a handful of counts. The chain uses TRBV29-1 and TRBJ2-1, with D uncertain. V was shortened by 2 bases and J by 0 bases, with 8 bases between the two germline ends. CDR3 length equals 14 residues. The germline V gene encodes CDR1 SQVTM and CDR2 ANQGSEA. The CDR3 spells CSVELASSYNEQFF. DNA for the CDR3: TGCAGCGTTGAACTCGCTAGCTCCTACAATGAGCAGTTCTTC.

This sequence joins TRBV6-4 and TRBJ2-1; tentative D call: TRBD2 (5 bases). CDR1 is MRHNA and CDR2 is SNTAGT in the germline V gene. The length of the CDR3 is 16 residues. V shed 6 bases and J shed 10 bases, with 25 bases lying between them. The CDR3 region is CASSAYSVRGPREQFF. Here the CDR3 DNA reads TGTGCCAGCAGCGCTTACTCTGTTCGAGGGCCTCGGGAGCAGTTCTTC.

The chain links TRBV5-1 to TRBJ2-4; 15 positions match TRBD2. With 4 bases clipped from V and 0 bases from J, the junction kept 11 bases outside the gene matches. The CDR3 runs to 20 residues. The germline V gene has CDR1 SGHRS and CDR2 YFSETQ. The CDR3: CASSPGLAGGLNLAKNIQYF. CDR3 bases: TGCGCCAGCAGCCCGGGACTAGCGGGAGGCCTTAACCTAGCCAAAAACATTCAGTACTTC.

The rearrangement links TRBV29-1 to TRBJ2-3; unclear D gene. Trimming stripped 7 bases from V and 5 bases from J, with 13 bases between. The CDR3 spans 12 residues. The germline gives CDR1 SQVTM, CDR2 ANQGSEA. The CDR3 sequence: CSGGTNGDTQYF. CDR3 bases: TGCAGCGGAGGAACCAACGGAGATACGCAGTATTTT.

This clone has a handful of counts. The CDR3: CASSIINEQFF. The CDR3 DNA sequence: TGTGCCAGTAGTATCATCAATGAGCAGTTCTTC. The genes are TRBV19 and TRBJ2-1; D remains ambiguous. Germline CDR1 is LNHDA and CDR2 is SQIVND (reference sequence). V lost 3 bases and J lost 6, with 3 bases in between. The CDR3 sequence is 11 residues long.

The genes are TRBV27 and TRBJ2-4; D possibly corresponds to TRBD1 (6 bases). The CDR3 totals 16 residues. Germline loops: CDR1 MNHEY, CDR2 SMNVEV (reference sequence). Trimming stripped 4 bases from V and 2 bases from J, with 15 bases between. CDR3 residues: CASSSTGKGSKNIQYF. The CDR3 nucleotides read TGTGCCAGCAGTTCCACAGGGAAGGGGTCCAAAAACATTCAGTACTTC.

The chain is built from TRBV28 and TRBJ1-6, with 7 bases aligning to TRBD1. This CDR3 comprises 14 residues. The J segment lost 7 bases and the V segment lost 8 bases, leaving 8 bases of the junction unmatched. Germline V CDR1 and CDR2: MDHEN, SYDVKM. CDR3 residues: CASGLLQGNSPLHF. The CDR3 DNA sequence: TGTGCCAGCGGGCTTCTACAGGGGAATTCACCCCTCCACTTT.

CDR3 residues: CASRPLTGKETQYF. The DNA for the CDR3 is TGTGCCAGCAGACCCCTGACAGGGAAAGAGACCCAGTACTTC. The rearrangement uses TRBV28 and TRBJ2-5; 7 positions agree with TRBD1. Germline lookup yields CDR1 MDHEN and CDR2 SYDVKM. J gave up 3 bases and V 6 bases, and 7 bases lay outside the gene matches. The CDR3 sequence is 14 residues long. Full variable domain (missing parts from reference TRBV28 and TRBJ2-5): DVKVTQSSRYLVKRTGEKVFLECVQDMDHENMFWYRQDPGLGLRLIYFSYDVKMKEKGDIPEGYSVSREKKERFSLILESASTNQTSMYLCASRPLTGKETQYFGPGTRLLVL.

This clone was found a few times. The V and J genes are TRBV27 and TRBJ2-7; 12 bases match TRBD2. The CDR3 length is 15 residues. The V segment lost 5 bases and the J segment 5 bases; nucleotides outside the gene matches: 7. Germline CDR1 reads MNHEY; CDR2 reads SMNVEV (reference sequence). In DNA, the CDR3 is TGTGCCAGCAGTGCACTAGCGGGGGGCATGGACGAGCAGTACTTC. The encoded protein is CASSALAGGMDEQYF.

CDR3 coding DNA: TGTGCCAGCAGCCTTAGGGACAGACCTCTCTATGGCTACACCTTC. Encoded protein: CASSLRDRPLYGYTF. The J gene is TRBJ1-2, the V gene TRBV28; 7 bases are a match to TRBD1. This CDR3 comprises 15 residues. Germline lookup yields CDR1 MDHEN and CDR2 SYDVKM. V shed 6 bases and J 4 bases; nucleotides not matched to a gene: 11.

This chain links TRBV4-2 with TRBJ2-5, with 13 bases aligning to TRBD2. The DNA end favors TRBJ2-7, so the J call may be wrong. Germline V CDR1 and CDR2: LGHNA, YNFKEQ. The CDR3 is 15 residues long. This CDR3 reads CASSRRLAGGYEQYF. The CDR3 coding sequence is TGTGCCAGCAGCCGGAGACTAGCGGGAGGCTACGAGCAGTACTTC.

The chain employs TRBV6-1 and TRBJ2-5; D gene uncertain. The CDR3 length is 13 residues. V was pared by 2 bases and J by 5 bases, with 9 bases between. The germline gives CDR1 MNHNS, CDR2 SASEGT. CDR3 bases: TGTGCCAGCAGTGAATTGGTCGGTGAGACCCAGTACTTC. It translates to CASSELVGETQYF.

The CDR3 reads CASSIPGQGNEQFF. The CDR3 DNA sequence: TGTGCCAGCAGCATTCCGGGACAGGGCAATGAGCAGTTCTTC. The V and J genes are TRBV5-6 and TRBJ2-1, with 9 positions matching TRBD1. Germline V gene data show CDR1 as SGHDT and CDR2 as YYEEEE. This CDR3 region has 14 residues. The trim removed 4 bases at V and 6 bases at J, leaving 5 bases unmatched.

This rearrangement joins TRBV7-6 to TRBJ2-1; 7 bases line up with TRBD2. After removal of 5 bases from V and 6 bases from J, the junction contained 16 bases not matched to a gene. This CDR3 has 17 residues. The V gene's germline CDR1 is SGHVS and CDR2 FNYEAQ. This CDR3 reads CASSKRGEGAGSNEQFF. Here the CDR3 DNA reads TGTGCCAGCAGCAAACGAGGCGAGGGAGCGGGGTCCAATGAGCAGTTCTTC.

This clone was recorded only once. The chain has TRBV18 and TRBJ1-1; D is possibly TRBD1 (6 bases). V lost 6 bases, J lost 4 bases, and 18 bases lay in between. The CDR3 length is 15 residues. In germline, CDR1 is KGHSH, CDR2 LQKENI. The CDR3 region is CASSFHREGSTEAFF. The CDR3 DNA reads as TGTGCCAGCTCGTTTCACAGGGAGGGGAGCACTGAAGCTTTCTTT.

The rearrangement uses TRBV4-1 and TRBJ2-2; D gene unclear. Germline values: CDR1 MGHRA, CDR2 YSYEKL. CDR3 size: 13 residues. V was cut by 4 bases and J by 7 bases, with 10 bases left in between. The CDR3 region has the DNA TGCGCCAGCAGCCGCGAGCCGGGCGGGGAGCTGTTTTTT. Amino acid sequence: CASSREPGGELFF.

The CDR3 spells CASSYSLRGGYTF. The CDR3 DNA sequence: TGTGCCAGCAGTTACTCACTGCGAGGGGGCTACACCTTC. This chain connects TRBV6-5 to TRBJ1-2; D ambiguous. V lost 0 bases, J lost 8 bases, and 10 bases lay in between. Germline CDR1 MNHEY, CDR2 SVGAGI. This CDR3 spans 13 amino acids.